This TCR beta chain was observed in a study of T cells in Graves' hyperthyroidism and ophthalmopathy. Study-wide results and caveats: Most clonotypes that expanded in the thyroid above 0.001 also showed up in blood. Through a model of 13 V-J features, ophthalmopathy was separated from stable hyperthyroidism. Ophthalmopathy onset followed model prediction by a median approximately 7 months.

CDR3 length equals 11 residues. V lost 8 bases and J 7 bases, leaving 8 bases between the germline ends. Germline lookup yields CDR1 MNHNS and CDR2 SASEGT. Ophthalmopathy cases met thresholds of Clinical Activity Score at least 3, NOSPECS grade at least 4 and duration under 3 months. On this clonotype itself: The antigen is unknown.

TCR beta CDR3 regions were amplified from RNA. Primed by the HTBI set, a first-round RT-PCR was run on the TCR CDR3. TCRdb fed the multiplex PCR reads into MiXCR, producing one record per CDR3 protein. Here the sample spans 620,000 or so distinct CDR3 sequences, around 13% being singletons. The sample consisted of blood. V gene TRBV6-1 combines with J gene TRBJ2-2, with D hard to call. This clonotype was sampled from a woman between 45 and 65 years old with Graves' ophthalmopathy. The CDR3: CASDLGGELFF. DNA for the CDR3: TGTGCCAGCGACCTTGGCGGGGAGCTGTTTTTT.